The 16 T cell receptor beta chains reported below all come from one sample, sequenced in a study of regulatory T cells in long-lasting Graves disease. The time point was: persistent/refractory GD, antithyroid drugs over 5 years with positive TRAb. RNA isolated from PBMCs was used to make the TCR library. For TCR beta, libraries came from iRepertoire HTBI primers and Arm-PCR of CDR3 regions. TCRdb processed the multiplex PCR reads anew with MiXCR; each CDR3 protein has one entry. The table lists fewer than 450,000 distinct CDR3 sequences, around a quarter of them singletons, with roughly 30% in the top ten. Specimen: peripheral blood mononuclear cells (PBMCs), collected when the disease was refractory, from a patient treated with antithyroid drugs. The origin of the receptors is a female donor with Graves disease.

The rearrangement links TRBV2 to TRBJ2-2, with a tentative D call TRBD2 (5 bases). CDR1 SNHLY and CDR2 FYNNEI come from the germline V gene. V dropped 0 bases and J dropped 0 bases, with 11 bases sitting between them. This CDR3 comprises 17 residues. The CDR3 DNA is TGTGCCAGCAGTGAAGCCGGAGCGGAGTCGAACACCGGGGAGCTGTTTTTT. It is translated as CASSEAGAESNTGELFF.

The chain links TRBV3-1 to TRBJ1-1, with D perhaps matching TRBD1 (5 bases). The germline CDR1 and CDR2 sequences are LGHDT and YNNKEL (reference sequence). This CDR3 comprises 13 residues. The V and J ends lost 4 bases and 7 bases respectively, with 13 bases between them. The CDR3 region is CASSLGGVDEAFF. As DNA, the CDR3 is TGTGCCAGCAGCCTCGGGGGGGTTGATGAAGCTTTCTTT. Using reference TRBV3-1 and TRBJ1-1 for the parts outside the CDR3, the full variable domain is DTAVSQTPKYLVTQMGNDKSIKCEQNLGHDTMYWYKQDSKKFLKIMFSYNNKELIINETVPNRFSPKSPDKAHLNLHINSLELGDSAVYFCASSLGGVDEAFFGQGTRLTVV.

Only a few counts were recorded for this clonotype. V usage is TRBV10-3 and J usage is TRBJ2-2, with TRBD2 identical over 9 bases. The CDR3 runs 16 residues. The germline V gene has CDR1 ENHRY and CDR2 SYGVKD. V lost 7 bases, J lost 7 bases, and 13 bases stayed unmatched. The CDR3 bases are TGTGCCATCAATTCCTTGCGGGAGGGCCAAGGCGGGGAGCTGTTTTTT. Amino acid sequence: CAINSLREGQGGELFF.

This clonotype was seen many times. The J gene is TRBJ1-2, the V gene TRBV6-1, with D hard to call. CDR3 length equals 14 residues. V lost 5 bases and J lost 1, with 11 bases in between. Germline loops: CDR1 MNHNS, CDR2 SASEGT. The CDR3: CASSTTDINYGYTF. DNA for the CDR3: TGTGCCAGCAGTACGACGGATATTAACTATGGCTACACCTTC.

This clonotype came up a few times. CDR3 nucleotide sequence: TGTGCCAGCAGTTTCGGACCTTTTGATTCACCCCTCCACTTT. Translation gives CASSFGPFDSPLHF. The V call is TRBV12-3 or TRBV12-4, the J call TRBJ1-6; D gene uncertain. The ends were cut back, 3 bases at V and 8 bases at J, with 11 bases in the middle. The CDR3 has 14 residues.

The gene calls are TRBV12-3 or TRBV12-4 and TRBJ2-7; TRBD1 matches 11 bases. There are 16 residues in the CDR3. V was clipped by 3 bases and J by 4 bases; unmatched bases: 8. The CDR3 spells CASSFVSGQGAYEQYF. The CDR3 DNA reads as TGTGCCAGCAGTTTCGTTTCAGGACAGGGGGCTTACGAGCAGTACTTC.

This rearrangement joins TRBV10-3 to TRBJ2-7; the D is unclear. The CDR3 sequence is 15 residues long. The germline V and J ends were trimmed by 10 bases and 6 bases, with 25 bases remaining between them. CDR1 and CDR2 from the germline V gene are ENHRY and SYGVKD. CDR3 sequence (DNA): TGTGCCACTTCCGCCCTAGGCGAAGGGAAAGGCGAGCAGTACTTC. Protein: CATSALGEGKGEQYF.

The chain employs TRBV20-1 and TRBJ2-2; TRBD1 is a possible D gene (7 bases). CDR3 size: 14 residues. The germline CDR1 and CDR2 sequences are DFQATT and SNEGSKA (reference sequence). Trimming took off 5 bases at V and 5 bases at J, with 15 bases between the two ends. The CDR3 region has the DNA TGCAGTGCTGGCCTCCCAGGGGGGACCGGGGAGCTGTTTTTT. It is translated as CSAGLPGGTGELFF.

The table lists this clonotype with a few counts. The chain couples TRBV5-6 to TRBJ2-7, with 8 positions matching TRBD2. Germline assignment: CDR1 SGHDT and CDR2 YYEEEE. The CDR3 contains 13 residues. The V gene end was trimmed by 1 base and the J gene end by 5 bases; junction bases not matched to a gene: 2. Here the CDR3 reads CASSLTSGDEQYF. CDR3 DNA: TGTGCCAGCAGCTTGACTAGCGGCGACGAGCAGTACTTC.

This clonotype showed up just a few times. This chain joins TRBV18 and TRBJ1-5; D not certain. V was trimmed by 3 bases and J by 3 bases, leaving 12 bases between them. Germline CDR1 KGHSH, CDR2 LQKENI. The CDR3 has 15 amino acids. The CDR3 nucleotides read TGTGCCAGCTCACCCGTCGGGAACTCCAATCAGCCCCAGCATTTT. The encoded protein is CASSPVGNSNQPQHF.

This chain connects TRBV20-1 to TRBJ2-5; 10 bases map to TRBD2. V was clipped by 3 bases and J by 5 bases; unmatched bases: 12. This CDR3 is 16 amino acids long. The germline gives CDR1 DFQATT, CDR2 SNEGSKA (reference sequence). The CDR3 region is CSARTTSSGSHETQYF. The CDR3 coding sequence is TGCAGTGCTAGGACTACCTCTAGCGGGAGTCATGAGACCCAGTACTTC.

This clonotype showed up just a few times. The gene calls are TRBV10-3 and TRBJ2-2; 8 bases fit TRBD1. Germline trimming cut 2 bases from V and 6 bases from J; bases unmatched to any gene: 11. Germline CDR1 reads ENHRY; CDR2 reads SYGVKD. The CDR3 totals 17 residues. The CDR3 spells CAISETQGAGNPGELFF. The CDR3 nucleotides read TGTGCCATCAGTGAGACTCAGGGGGCGGGGAATCCCGGGGAGCTGTTTTTT.

This clonotype has a count of ten or more. The chain employs TRBV11-2 and TRBJ2-7; D call uncertain. Germline CDR1 and CDR2: SGHAT and FQNNGV. This CDR3 is built from 13 residues. V lost 8 bases to trimming and J lost 4 bases, with 15 bases between them. This CDR3 is CASATALGYEQYF. Written as DNA, the CDR3 is TGTGCCAGCGCGACGGCATTGGGTTACGAGCAGTACTTC. Supplemented by reference TRBV11-2 and TRBJ2-7, the full variable domain reads EAGVAQSPRYKIIEKRQSVAFWCNPISGHATLYWYQQILGQGPKLLIQFQNNGVVDDSQLPKDRFSAERLKGVDSTLKIQPAKLEDSAVYLCASATALGYEQYFGPGTRLTVT.

This clonotype was detected ten times or more. The chain combines TRBV7-2 with TRBJ2-7, with D unresolved. The length of the CDR3 is 14 residues. The V end was cut by 1 base, the J end by 0 bases, with 7 bases between. Germline values: CDR1 SGHTA, CDR2 FQGNSA. CDR3 in DNA: TGTGCCAGCAGCTTAGGCAGGAACTCCTACGAGCAGTACTTC. The encoded protein is CASSLGRNSYEQYF. The whole variable domain, remainder taken from reference TRBV7-2 and TRBJ2-7, is GAGVSQSPSNKVTEKGKDVELRCDPISGHTALYWYRQSLGQGLEFLIYFQGNSAPDKSGLPSDRFSAERTGGSVSTLTIQRTQQEDSAVYLCASSLGRNSYEQYFGPGTRLTVT.

The rearrangement joins TRBV7-2 to TRBJ1-6; D remains ambiguous. The CDR3 runs 16 residues. The V gene's germline CDR1 is SGHTA and CDR2 FQGNSA. The V and J ends lost 4 bases and 2 bases respectively, with 12 bases between them. The CDR3 loop reads CASSSQSIAYNSPLHF. DNA of the CDR3: TGTGCCAGCAGCTCACAGTCGATTGCCTATAATTCACCCCTCCACTTT.

This clonotype was observed many times. The gene calls are TRBV7-2 and TRBJ1-1, with 10 bases lining up with TRBD1. Germline trimming cut 6 bases from V and 8 bases from J; bases unmatched to any gene: 6. CDR3 size: 13 residues. Per the germline V gene, CDR1 is SGHTA and CDR2 is FQGNSA. The CDR3 DNA follows: TGTGCCAGCAGTTCCGGGACAGGGGAAGAAGCTTTCTTT. Protein sequence: CASSSGTGEEAFF.